The 16 T cell receptor beta chains below come from one sample, sequenced in a study of blood T cell repertoires in COVID-19. Sequencing was performed with immunoSEQ multiplex PCR; in TCRdb, only in-frame clones are kept and a portion is missing. The sample records 200,000 to 300,000 clones, about 85% being singletons. Sequencing was done on a sample of peripheral blood. The receptors originated from a man aged 25 to 40 who had recovered from COVID-19.

The chain combines TRBV9 with TRBJ2-2; no definite D call. The CDR3 covers 14 residues. Trimming cost V 0 bases and J 5 bases, with 8 bases left between them. Germline CDR1 is SGDLS and CDR2 is YYNGEE. CDR3 region: CASSVAPATGELFF. The DNA of the CDR3 is TGTGCCAGCAGCGTAGCCCCCGCGACCGGGGAGCTGTTTTTT.

The chain uses TRBV2 and TRBJ1-5, with D unresolved. Looked up from germline, CDR1 is SNHLY and CDR2 is FYNNEI. V was clipped by 3 bases and J by 4 bases, with 10 bases between them. This CDR3 has 14 residues. The CDR3 coding sequence is TGTGCCAGCAGTGATGACCAGACTAATCAGCCCCAGCATTTT. Residues: CASSDDQTNQPQHF.

V and J are TRBV14 and TRBJ2-5; D gene uncertain. This CDR3 has 14 residues. From germline, CDR1 is SGHDN and CDR2 FVKESK. V was pared by 1 base and J by 5 bases, with 11 bases between. The CDR3 reads CASSQGASSETQYF. The CDR3 nucleotides read TGTGCCAGCAGCCAAGGGGCTTCTTCGGAGACCCAGTACTTC.

The chain joins TRBV5-1 to TRBJ2-5; no reliable D call. CDR3 length: 13 residues. The germline CDR1 and CDR2 sequences are SGHRS and YFSETQ. V lost 2 bases to trimming and J lost 5 bases, with 10 bases between them. The CDR3 DNA sequence: TGCGCCAGCAGCTTTAGTTCCGGGGAGACCCAGTACTTC. Its translation: CASSFSSGETQYF.

In its sample, this clone was seen once. V and J are TRBV10-2 and TRBJ1-6, with 8 positions matching TRBD1. Germline lookup yields CDR1 WSHSY and CDR2 SAAADI. This CDR3 spans 17 amino acids. The trim removed 1 base at V and 0 bases at J, leaving 2 bases unmatched. CDR3 sequence: CASSEYRGSSYNSPLHF. DNA for the CDR3: TGCGCCAGCAGTGAGTACAGGGGGAGCTCCTATAATTCACCCCTCCACTTT.

V and J are TRBV5-5 and TRBJ2-7; 11 bases match TRBD2. V was pared by 5 bases and J by 3 bases, with 7 bases of the junction left unmatched. Germline V gives CDR1 SGHKS, CDR2 YYEKEE (reference sequence). The CDR3 spans 15 residues. The CDR3 bases are TGTGCCAGCAGTTATTCCGGGACTAGCGGCTACGAGCAGTACTTC. Protein: CASSYSGTSGYEQYF.

This clone was recorded a few times. The chain is built from TRBV6-5 and TRBJ2-2, with 12 bases aligning to TRBD1. Germline CDR1 reads MNHEY; CDR2 reads SVGAGI. CDR3 length: 16 residues. After removal of 0 bases from V and 7 bases from J, the junction contained 3 bases not matched to a gene. The CDR3 region is CASSYSRDRGLGELFF. CDR3 coding DNA: TGTGCCAGCAGTTACTCGAGGGACAGGGGGCTCGGGGAGCTGTTTTTT.

This clone was detected only a few times. V is TRBV2 and J is TRBJ2-7; D perhaps matches TRBD1 (6 bases). Trimming took off 8 bases at V and 6 bases at J, with 11 bases between the two ends. CDR1 and CDR2 from the germline V gene are SNHLY and FYNNEI. This CDR3 has 11 residues. The CDR3 spells CASHRVVEQYF. The CDR3, as DNA: TGTGCCAGCCACAGGGTTGTCGAGCAGTACTTC.

This rearrangement joins TRBV4-1 to TRBJ1-2; D unclear. Per the germline V gene, CDR1 is MGHRA and CDR2 is YSYEKL. V was cut by 1 base and J by 6 bases, with 9 bases left in between. CDR3 length: 13 amino acids. The CDR3 DNA sequence: TGCGCCAGCAGCCAAGCTCTCGGGGATGGCTACACCTTC. This translates into CASSQALGDGYTF.

The J gene is TRBJ2-1, the V gene TRBV6-5; 10 nucleotides match TRBD1. Trimming removed 3 bases from V and 6 bases from J; junction bases left unmatched: 8. Looked up from germline, CDR1 is MNHEY and CDR2 is SVGAGI. This CDR3 has 16 residues. This CDR3 reads CASSYPGTGAVNEQFF. In DNA form, the CDR3 reads TGTGCCAGCAGTTATCCCGGGACAGGGGCCGTCAATGAGCAGTTCTTC.

CDR3 in amino acids: CASSLVSGGYYEQYV. CDR3 coding DNA: TGTGCCAGCAGCTTAGTCAGCGGGGGATACTACGAGCAGTACGTC. The genes are TRBV11-3 and TRBJ2-7; 8 positions agree with TRBD2. J was trimmed by 3 bases and V by 1 base; bases with no gene match: 5. Germline CDR1 reads SGHNT; CDR2 reads YENEEA. The CDR3 runs 15 residues.

This clone was counted a few times. The chain joins TRBV6-5 to TRBJ2-5; D is perhaps TRBD1 (5 bases). Judging by the DNA end, TRBJ2-7 fits better; the J call may be wrong. Germline V lookup: CDR1 MNHEY, CDR2 SVGAGI. This CDR3 region has 15 residues. CDR3 DNA sequence: TGTGCCAGCAGCCGCCAGGCAGGGCGGCCGGACGAGCAGTACTTC. Encoded protein: CASSRQAGRPDEQYF.

This chain joins TRBV2 and TRBJ1-2, with D perhaps TRBD1 (5 bases). The germline V gene has CDR1 SNHLY and CDR2 FYNNEI. CDR3 length equals 12 residues. V lost 3 bases to trimming and J lost 7 bases, with 9 bases between them. This chain's CDR3 is CASSDLGGGYTF. DNA for the CDR3: TGTGCCAGCAGTGACCTCGGGGGTGGCTACACCTTC.

V is TRBV7-6 and J is TRBJ2-1; weak D call: TRBD1 (5 bases). Germline V gene data show CDR1 as SGHVS and CDR2 as FNYEAQ. This CDR3 has 16 residues. Deletions cut 0 bases from V and 2 bases from J, with 11 bases between. CDR3 DNA sequence: TGTGCCAGCAGCTTAGCGCTTAGGGGCCCCTACAATGAGCAGTTCTTC. This codes for CASSLALRGPYNEQFF.

This clone has more than one count but fewer than ten. This chain uses TRBV4-2 with TRBJ1-3; D gene uncertain. This CDR3 has 15 residues. Looked up from germline, CDR1 is LGHNA and CDR2 is YNFKEQ. V was trimmed by 0 bases and J by 4 bases, leaving 10 bases between them. As DNA, the CDR3 is TGTGCCAGCAGCCAAGAGGGAGGAGTCGGAAACACCATATATTTT. Its protein is CASSQEGGVGNTIYF.

This sequence joins TRBV6-6 and TRBJ2-3; TRBD2 matches 9 bases. Germline V gene data show CDR1 as MNHNY and CDR2 as SVGAGI (reference sequence). This CDR3 contains 16 residues. The trim removed 6 bases at V and 1 base at J, leaving 8 bases unmatched. The CDR3 DNA is TGTGCCAGCAGCCGGCAAGCTAGCGGGGGCACAGATACGCAGTATTTT. As protein: CASSRQASGGTDTQYF.